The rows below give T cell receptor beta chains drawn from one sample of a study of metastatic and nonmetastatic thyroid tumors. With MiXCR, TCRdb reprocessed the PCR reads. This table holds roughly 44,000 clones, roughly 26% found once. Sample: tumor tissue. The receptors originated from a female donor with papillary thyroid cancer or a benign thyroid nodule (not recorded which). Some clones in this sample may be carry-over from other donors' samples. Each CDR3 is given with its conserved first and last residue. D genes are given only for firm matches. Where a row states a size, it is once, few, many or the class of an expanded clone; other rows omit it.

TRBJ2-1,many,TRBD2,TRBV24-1,TGTGCCACCAGTGAACCGGGACTACAAGGTTGGCAGTTCTTC,CATSEPGLQGWQFF
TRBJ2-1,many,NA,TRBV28,TGTGCCAGCAGTACTCTAGGCGGGGCTTCGTACAATGAGCAGTTCTTC,CASSTLGGASYNEQFF
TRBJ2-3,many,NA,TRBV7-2,TGTGCCAGCAGCCCCCTCGAAAGGCCTACAGATACGCAGTATTTT,CASSPLERPTDTQYF
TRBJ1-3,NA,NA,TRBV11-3,TGTGCCAGCAGCTTAGAGTTCGGGGCCTCTGGAAACACCATATATTTT,CASSLEFGASGNTIYF
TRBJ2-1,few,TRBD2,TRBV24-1,TGTGCCACCAGTGATTTACGTCCTAGCGGCTACAATGAGCAGTTCTTC,CATSDLRPSGYNEQFF
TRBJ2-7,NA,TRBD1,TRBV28,TGTGCCAGCAGTTCGCGCCGGGGACAGGGCGAGCAGTACTTC,CASSSRRGQGEQYF
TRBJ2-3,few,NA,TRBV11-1,TGTGCCACCGTTAATGCGGGTGGGGACACAGATACGCAGTATTTT,CATVNAGGDTDTQYF
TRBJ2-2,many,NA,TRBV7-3,TGTGCCAGCAGCTTAGCGACTAACACCGGGGAGCTGTTTTTT,CASSLATNTGELFF
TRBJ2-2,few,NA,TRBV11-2,TGTGCCAGCAGCTCGAGGGTGCAGGGTTGGCTAGCTAACACCGGGGAGCTGTTTTTT,CASSSRVQGWLANTGELFF
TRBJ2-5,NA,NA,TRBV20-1,TGCAGTGCTAGAGATCTCCGGCAGGCGGAAGAGACCCAGTACTTC,CSARDLRQAEETQYF
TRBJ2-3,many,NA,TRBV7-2,TGTGCCAGCAGCTTAAACTTCCTGAGCACAGATACGCAGTATTTT,CASSLNFLSTDTQYF
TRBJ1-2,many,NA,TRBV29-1,TGCAGCGCAACACAGGGCTTTGGGTATGGCTACACCTTC,CSATQGFGYGYTF
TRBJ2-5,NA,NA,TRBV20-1,TGCAGTGCTAGCTACAGGGGACTGGGAGAGACCCAGTACTTC,CSASYRGLGETQYF
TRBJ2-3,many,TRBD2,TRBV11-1,TGTGCCAGCAGCTCACCGGGTAGCGGGAGTACAGATACGCAGTATTTT,CASSSPGSGSTDTQYF
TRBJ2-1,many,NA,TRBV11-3,TGTGCCAGCAGCTTCGGCGTTAGCTCCTACAATGAGCAGTTCTTC,CASSFGVSSYNEQFF
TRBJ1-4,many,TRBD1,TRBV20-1,TGCAGTGCTAGGCCTCCGGGACAGCCTAATGAAAAACTGTTTTTT,CSARPPGQPNEKLFF
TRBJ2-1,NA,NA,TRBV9,TGTGCCATCAGCGTAGAGGTTGTCGATGAGCAGTTCTTC,CAISVEVVDEQFF
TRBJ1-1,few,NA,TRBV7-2,TGTGCCAGCAGTTACGCGCCGCAGATGAACACTGAAGCTTTCTTT,CASSYAPQMNTEAFF
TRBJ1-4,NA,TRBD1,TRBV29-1,TGCAGCTGCCGTGGGACAGGGACTAATGAAAAACTGTTTTTC,CSCRGTGTNEKLFF
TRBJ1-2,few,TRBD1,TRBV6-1,TGTGCCAGCAGTGAAGCGGAGACAGGGGCGAACTATGGCTACACCTTC,CASSEAETGANYGYTF
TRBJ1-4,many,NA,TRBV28,TGTGCCAGCACCGGGGCAGTTCGTGAAAAACTGTTTTTT,CASTGAVREKLFF
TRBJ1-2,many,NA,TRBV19,TGTGCCAGTAGTACCCGGGGATCAGGCTATGGCTACACCTTC,CASSTRGSGYGYTF
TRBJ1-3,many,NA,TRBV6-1,TGTGCCAGTACTAGGGCTCCTGGAAACACCATATATTTT,CASTRAPGNTIYF
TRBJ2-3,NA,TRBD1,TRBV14,TGTGCCAGCAGCCGGAACACAGGGGCCACTAGCACAGATACGCAGTATTTT,CASSRNTGATSTDTQYF
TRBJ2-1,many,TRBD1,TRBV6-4,TGTGCCAGCAGTGATTGGACAGGGCAGCATGAGCAGTTCTTC,CASSDWTGQHEQFF
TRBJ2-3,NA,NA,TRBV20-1,TGCAGTGCTAGAGAGGTTACCTCTAGCACAGATACGCAGTATTTT,CSAREVTSSTDTQYF